This T cell receptor beta chain was identified in a study of cytomegalovirus exposure and HLA in healthy donors. General study points: When analyzed later, the rates of TCR association showed variation by HLA locus, with DRB1 the most and HLA-C the fewest.

The PCR contained 60 Vbeta and 13 Jbeta primers. Produced via immunoSEQ multiplex PCR; TCRdb's table is partial and in-frame only. The table for this sample gives more than 65,000 clones. Worth noting for this clone: Its matching antigen is unknown.

This sequence was found in a man aged 40-49 years in good health and CMV-seronegative. Material: PBMCs.

The CDR3, as DNA: TGTGCCAGCTCACCACTGGGGGGACAGTTTTATCAGCCCCAGCATTTT. Translation: CASSPLGGQFYQPQHF. The gene calls are TRBV18 and TRBJ1-5, with 7 nucleotides matching TRBD1. The J segment lost 5 bases and the V segment lost 1 base, leaving 8 bases of the junction unmatched. The CDR3 runs to 16 residues. The germline gives CDR1 KGHSH, CDR2 LQKENI. The variable domain in full, completed from reference TRBV18 and TRBJ1-5, reads NAGVMQNPRHLVRRRGQEARLRCSPMKGHSHVYWYRQLPEEGLKFMVYLQKENIIDESGMPKERFSAEFPKEGPSILRIQQVVRGDSAAYFCASSPLGGQFYQPQHFGDGTRLSIL.